These T cell receptor beta chains were read from a single sample in a study of PD-1 blockade in classical Hodgkin lymphoma. Using immunoSEQ multiplex PCR, the repertoire was profiled, and TCRdb retains in-frame clones only, with some absent. The data contain 100,000 or so clones, around nine tenths of them singletons. The sample here was peripheral blood mononuclear cells (PBMCs), taken before the second cycle of nivolumab. All receptors come from a human donor with classical Hodgkin lymphoma. The CDR3 runs from the conserved cysteine through the conserved F or W. D genes are given only for firm matches. Clone size is shown for a subset of rows, as once, few, many or a class of expanded clone.

d_call	clone_size	v_call	j_call	cdr3_aa	cdr3_nt
TRBD1	-	TRBV19	TRBJ1-2	CASSPQGAVGYGYTF	TGTGCCAGTAGTCCACAGGGGGCGGTGGGGTATGGCTACACCTTC
-	-	TRBV20-1	TRBJ2-5	CSATIKETQYF	TGCAGTGCTACGATAAAAGAGACCCAGTACTTC
TRBD1	-	TRBV2	TRBJ2-7	CASRGTGGVRAYEQYF	TGTGCCAGCAGGGGGACAGGGGGCGTCAGGGCCTACGAGCAGTACTTC
-	-	TRBV9	TRBJ2-5	CASSVIRGTQYF	TGTGCCAGCAGCGTAATCCGGGGGACCCAGTACTTC
-	-	TRBV7-9	TRBJ2-7	CASSSGLGHEQYF	TGTGCCAGCAGCTCGGGCCTCGGGCACGAGCAGTACTTC
-	-	TRBV7-2	TRBJ2-5	CASSSQLETQYF	TGTGCCAGCAGCTCCCAATTGGAGACCCAGTACTTC
-	-	TRBV19	TRBJ2-3	CASSGTTDTQYF	TGTGCCAGTAGCGGGACCACAGATACGCAGTATTTT
TRBD2	-	TRBV6-1	TRBJ2-7	CASSGSGTHGSYEQYF	TGTGCCAGCAGTGGGAGCGGGACCCATGGATCCTACGAGCAGTACTTC
-	once	TRBV10-3	TRBJ1-2	CAISGQYYGYTF	TGTGCCATCAGTGGGCAGTACTATGGCTACACCTTC
TRBD1	-	TRBV28	TRBJ1-1	CASSLWGQGILNTEAFF	TGTGCCAGCAGTTTATGGGGACAGGGGATTTTGAACACTGAAGCTTTCTTT
-	-	TRBV7-9	TRBJ2-7	CASSSPRRTTISYEQYF	TGTGCCAGCAGCTCTCCACGTCGAACGACCATCTCCTACGAGCAGTACTTC
TRBD1	-	TRBV27	TRBJ1-2	CASSTGGNYGYTF	TGTGCCAGCTCGACAGGGGGTAACTATGGCTACACCTTC
-	once	TRBV2	TRBJ1-2	CASSERGANYGYTF	TGTGCCAGCAGTGAACGGGGAGCTAACTATGGCTACACCTTC
TRBD2	-	TRBV25-1	TRBJ2-3	CASRGGKAGNTDTQYF	TGTGCCAGCAGGGGGGGGAAAGCGGGAAACACAGATACGCAGTATTTT
-	-	TRBV30	TRBJ1-3	CAWTRVPSGNTIYF	TGTGCCTGGACCAGGGTCCCCTCTGGAAACACCATATATTTT
-	-	TRBV2	TRBJ1-5	CASNGGNQPQHF	TGTGCCAGCAATGGGGGTAATCAGCCCCAGCATTTT
TRBD2	-	TRBV18	TRBJ2-5	CASSLRGLQETQYF	TGTGCCAGCTCACTGCGGGGGTTACAAGAGACCCAGTACTTC
TRBD2	once	TRBV6-5	TRBJ2-7	CASSYSWTRTYEQYF	TGTGCCAGCAGTTACTCGTGGACTAGAACCTACGAGCAGTACTTC
TRBD2	-	TRBV23-1	TRBJ2-3	CASTQAAGGVVTDTQYF	TGCGCCAGCACTCAGGCGGCGGGGGGTGTTGTCACAGATACGCAGTATTTT
-	-	TRBV4-1	TRBJ2-7	CASSSNIRDAYEQYF	TGCGCCAGCTCCTCCAATATCCGGGACGCCTACGAGCAGTACTTC